This TCR beta chain was captured by sequencing in a study of CXCR3-negative and CXCR3-positive naive CD8 T cells. Study-wide points: Hydrophobicity was higher for TRB CDR3s found in CXCR3-positive naive cells than in CXCR3-negative naive cells. Within a donor, both naive subsets shared TRBV-TRBJ usage, unlike memory cells.

UMI-tagged TRB cDNA libraries were built via 5' RACE. No DNA is given; TCRdb re-called the 5' RACE reads and lists each CDR3 protein once. The repertoire shows 150,000 or so distinct CDR3 sequences; the top ten hold approximately 0.29%. CD45RO-CCR7+CD27+CD95- defined naive CD8+ T cells. CDR3 length: 12 residues. Germline CDR1 reads MDHEN; CDR2 reads SYDVKM. A word on this clonotype: No antigen is known for it.

V gene TRBV28 combines with J gene TRBJ2-3; TCRdb's D call, TRBD1, is unchecked because there is no DNA. Input material: naive CXCR3- CD8+ T cells from blood. Subset of the sample: CD45RO-CCR7+CD27+CD95- naive CD8+ T cells lacking CXCR3 (TNR3-). The clonotype originates from a human donor in good health. Some clones in this sample may be carry-over from other donors' samples. CDR3 loop: CASRPAGDTQYF.